This TCR beta chain was observed in a study of blood T cell repertoires in COVID-19. Authors' processing steps: Reference gene primers were amplified, and this amplification served to estimate nucleated cell counts. TCRdb's copy holds only in-frame clones and misses some; the assay was immunoSEQ multiplex PCR. From that table come the V and J calls and clone size; the DNA was used to work out D and trimming. The data show about 200,000 clones, around nine tenths seen once. Germline loops: CDR1 SEHNR, CDR2 FQNEAQ (reference sequence). The J segment lost 4 bases and the V segment lost 5 bases, leaving 3 bases of the junction unmatched. This CDR3 has 16 residues.

This TCR derives from a man aged 55 to 70 who had recovered from COVID-19. Sequencing was performed on peripheral blood. J is TRBJ2-2 and V is TRBV7-9; 14 bases align to TRBD2. In DNA form, the CDR3 reads TGTGCCAGCAGCCTCGGGACTAGCGGGAGCACCGGGGAGCTGTTTTTT. Its translation is CASSLGTSGSTGELFF. Complete variable domain (other parts from reference TRBV7-9 and TRBJ2-2): DTGVSQNPRHKITKRGQNVTFRCDPISEHNRLYWYRQTLGQGPEFLTYFQNEAQLEKSRLLSDRFSAERPKGSFSTLEIQRTEQGDSAMYLCASSLGTSGSTGELFFGEGSRLTVL.